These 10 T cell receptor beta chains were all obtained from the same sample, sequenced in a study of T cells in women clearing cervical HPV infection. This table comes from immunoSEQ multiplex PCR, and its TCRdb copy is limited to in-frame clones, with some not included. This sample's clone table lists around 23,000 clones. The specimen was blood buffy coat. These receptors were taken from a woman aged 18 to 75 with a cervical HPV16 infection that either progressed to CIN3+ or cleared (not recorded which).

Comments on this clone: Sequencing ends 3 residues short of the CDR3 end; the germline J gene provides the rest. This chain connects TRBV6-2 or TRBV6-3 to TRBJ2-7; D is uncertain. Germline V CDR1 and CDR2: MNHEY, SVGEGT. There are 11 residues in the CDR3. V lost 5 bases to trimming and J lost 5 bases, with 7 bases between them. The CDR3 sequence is CASSRLDEQYF. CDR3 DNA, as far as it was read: TGTGCCAGCAGTAGACTCGACGAG.

The CDR3 reads CASSLQRETQYF. Partial CDR3 DNA: TGTGCCAGCAGTTTGCAGCGGGAGACG. The chain joins TRBV28 to TRBJ2-3, with 8 positions matching TRBD2. Read data end 3 residues before the CDR3 end; the end is taken from the germline J gene. This CDR3 region has 12 residues. Germline V gene sequence: CDR1 MDHEN, CDR2 SYDVKM.

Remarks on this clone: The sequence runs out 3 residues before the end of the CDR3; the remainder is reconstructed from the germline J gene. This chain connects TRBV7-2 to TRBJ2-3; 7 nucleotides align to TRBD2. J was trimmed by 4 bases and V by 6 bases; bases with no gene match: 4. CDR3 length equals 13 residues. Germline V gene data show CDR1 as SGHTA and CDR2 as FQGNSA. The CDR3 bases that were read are TGTGCCAGCAGAGCGGGAATCGCAGATACG. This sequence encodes CASRAGIADT. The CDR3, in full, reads CASRAGIADTQYF.

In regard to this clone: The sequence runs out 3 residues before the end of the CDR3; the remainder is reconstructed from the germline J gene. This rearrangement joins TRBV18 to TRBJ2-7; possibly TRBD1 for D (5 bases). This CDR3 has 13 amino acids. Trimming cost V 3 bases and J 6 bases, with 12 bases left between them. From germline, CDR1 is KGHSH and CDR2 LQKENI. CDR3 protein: CASSPPGFGEQYF. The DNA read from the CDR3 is TGTGCCAGCTCACCCCCAGGGTTTGGCGAG.

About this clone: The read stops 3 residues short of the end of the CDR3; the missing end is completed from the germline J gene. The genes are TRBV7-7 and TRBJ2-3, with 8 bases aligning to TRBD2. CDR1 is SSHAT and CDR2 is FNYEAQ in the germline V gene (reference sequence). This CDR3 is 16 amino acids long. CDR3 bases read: TGTGCCAGCAGCTTAAACGACGGGGGGGCCTTTGGGACG. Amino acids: CASSLNDGGAFGT. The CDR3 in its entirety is CASSLNDGGAFGTQYF.

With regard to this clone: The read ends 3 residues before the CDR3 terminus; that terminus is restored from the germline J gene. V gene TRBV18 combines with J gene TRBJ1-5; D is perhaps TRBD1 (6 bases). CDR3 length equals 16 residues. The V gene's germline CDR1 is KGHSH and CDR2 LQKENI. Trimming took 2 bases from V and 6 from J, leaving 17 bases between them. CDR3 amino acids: CASSPEAWTAGQPQHF. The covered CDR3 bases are TGTGCCAGCTCACCAGAGGCGTGGACAGCCGGTCAGCCC.

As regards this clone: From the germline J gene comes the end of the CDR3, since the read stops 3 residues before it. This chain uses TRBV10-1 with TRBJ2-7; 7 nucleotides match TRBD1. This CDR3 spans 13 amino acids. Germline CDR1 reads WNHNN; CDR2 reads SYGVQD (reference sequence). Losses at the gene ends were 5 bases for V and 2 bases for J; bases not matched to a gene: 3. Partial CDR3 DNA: TGCGCCAGCAGTCCGGGGACAGCCTACGAG. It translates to CASSPGTAYE. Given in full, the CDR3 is CASSPGTAYEQYF.

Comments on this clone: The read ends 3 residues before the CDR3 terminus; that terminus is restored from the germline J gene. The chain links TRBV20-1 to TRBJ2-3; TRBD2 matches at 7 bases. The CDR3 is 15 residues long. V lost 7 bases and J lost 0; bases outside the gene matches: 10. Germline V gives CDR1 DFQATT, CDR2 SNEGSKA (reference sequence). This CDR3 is CSVQRRTRSTDTQYF. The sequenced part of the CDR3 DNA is TGCAGTGTCCAACGCAGGACTAGGAGCACAGATACG.

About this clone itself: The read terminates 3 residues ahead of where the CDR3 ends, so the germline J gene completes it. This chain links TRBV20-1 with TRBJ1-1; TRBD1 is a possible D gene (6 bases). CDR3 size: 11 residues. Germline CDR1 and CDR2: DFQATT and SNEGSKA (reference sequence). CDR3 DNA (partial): TGCAGTGCCCCCAGGGGTCAAGAA. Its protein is CSAPRGQE. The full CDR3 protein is CSAPRGQEAFF.

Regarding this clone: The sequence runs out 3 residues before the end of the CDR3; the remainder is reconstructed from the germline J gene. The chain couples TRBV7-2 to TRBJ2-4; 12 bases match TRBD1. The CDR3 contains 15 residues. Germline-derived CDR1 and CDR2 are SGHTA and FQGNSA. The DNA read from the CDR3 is TGTGCCAGCAGCTTAGCGGGGGACAGGGGGCCTGGT. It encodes CASSLAGDRGPG. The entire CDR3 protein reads CASSLAGDRGPGQYF.